Listed here are 7 T cell receptor beta chains from one sample, sequenced in a study of CD8+ T cells in alopecia areata. cDNA serving as the sequencing template came from extracted, reverse transcribed RNA. Using immunoSEQ multiplex PCR, the repertoire was profiled, and TCRdb retains in-frame clones only, with some absent. The sample yields 120,000 or so clones, about 50% seen once. The sequencing input was NKG2D-low CD8+ T cells sorted from blood. Every receptor here comes from a human donor with alopecia areata.

The chain has TRBV30 and TRBJ2-3; D remains ambiguous. The CDR3 consists of 14 residues. Trimming pared 1 base from V and 1 base from J, leaving 9 bases between. The germline CDR1 and CDR2 sequences are GTSNPN and SVGIG (reference sequence). CDR3 coding DNA: TGTGCCTGGAGTGGCCTCGCTCGCACAGATACGCAGTATTTT. It specifies CAWSGLARTDTQYF.

The chain recombines TRBV29-1 with TRBJ2-7; 7 bases are a match to TRBD1. Germline CDR1 SQVTM, CDR2 ANQGSEA. CDR3 length: 15 residues. After removal of 3 bases from V and 5 bases from J, the junction contained 13 bases not matched to a gene. CDR3 loop: CSVDRGQAKEDEQYF. In DNA, the CDR3 is TGCAGCGTTGATAGAGGACAGGCCAAGGAGGACGAGCAGTACTTC.

The V and J genes are TRBV9 and TRBJ2-7; 7 nucleotides match TRBD1. V gave up 0 bases and J gave up 6 bases; unmatched junction bases: 0. Germline V CDR1 and CDR2: SGDLS, YYNGEE. The CDR3 is made up of 12 amino acids. CDR3 coding DNA: TGTGCCAGCAGCGTAGGGACAGGCGAGCAGTACTTC. Translation: CASSVGTGEQYF.

The chain employs TRBV9 and TRBJ2-3; 7 bases match TRBD1. The length of the CDR3 is 14 residues. V was pared by 3 bases and J by 0 bases, with 1 base of the junction left unmatched. The germline gives CDR1 SGDLS, CDR2 YYNGEE. The CDR3 DNA sequence: TGTGCCAGCAGCGGGGGACAGAGCACAGATACGCAGTATTTT. As protein: CASSGGQSTDTQYF. The full variable domain, its missing parts supplied by reference TRBV9 and TRBJ2-3, is DSGVTQTPKHLITATGQRVTLRCSPRSGDLSVYWYQQSLDQGLQFLIQYYNGEERAKGNILERFSAQQFPDLHSELNLSSLELGDSALYFCASSGGQSTDTQYFGPGTRLTVL.

The genes are TRBV7-9 and TRBJ2-7, with TRBD2 identical over 13 bases. The CDR3 has 17 amino acids. Germline V gives CDR1 SEHNR, CDR2 FQNEAQ (reference sequence). V lost 4 bases to trimming and J lost 0 bases; unmatched junction nucleotides: 6. Written as DNA, the CDR3 is TGTGCCAGCAGCTCCGGACTAGCGGGAGAAAACTCCTACGAGCAGTACTTC. Its translation is CASSSGLAGENSYEQYF.

V usage is TRBV29-1 and J usage is TRBJ1-2; 10 bases line up with TRBD1. This CDR3 contains 15 residues. J lost 3 bases, V lost 4 bases, and 8 bases had no gene match. Germline CDR1 SQVTM, CDR2 ANQGSEA. CDR3 sequence: CSVVNDRGPDYGYTF. CDR3 bases: TGCAGCGTTGTCAATGACAGGGGGCCGGACTATGGCTACACCTTC.

The rearrangement joins TRBV29-1 to TRBJ1-2; perhaps TRBD1 as D (5 bases). The ends were cut back, 6 bases at V and 1 base at J, with 21 bases in the middle. Germline V gene data show CDR1 as SQVTM and CDR2 as ANQGSEA. The CDR3 is made up of 16 amino acids. CDR3 protein: CSVAGTAPGFNYGYTF. The CDR3 DNA sequence: TGCAGCGTAGCCGGGACGGCGCCCGGGTTTAACTATGGCTACACCTTC.